The rows below give T cell receptor beta chains drawn from one sample of a study of blood T cell repertoires in COVID-19. Here immunoSEQ multiplex PCR was the method, and the copy in TCRdb shows in-frame clones only, minus some. The profile shows 250,000 or so clones, around 84% of them singletons. The sequencing sample was made of peripheral blood. These receptors originate from a man aged 55 to 69 with acute or convalescent COVID-19. Both conserved end residues are part of each CDR3. D genes are given only for firm matches. Clone sizes are given selectively: once, few, many, or a class where the clone is expanded.

D	J	size	V	CDR3	DNA
TRBD1	TRBJ1-5	-	TRBV6-6	CASSALNTSPWGQVGNQPQHF	TGTGCCAGCAGCGCCCTCAATACAAGCCCCTGGGGACAGGTAGGAAATCAGCCCCAGCATTTT
-	TRBJ2-7	few	TRBV7-2	CASSLALDPSYEQYF	TGTGCCAGCAGCTTAGCGCTAGATCCTTCCTACGAGCAGTACTTC
-	TRBJ2-3	-	TRBV14	CASSQESGTDTQYF	TGTGCCAGCAGCCAAGAATCGGGCACAGATACGCAGTATTTT
-	TRBJ1-1	-	TRBV5-1	CASSKTQVNTEAFF	TGCGCCAGCAGCAAAACACAGGTAAACACTGAAGCTTTCTTT
TRBD1	TRBJ2-2	-	TRBV9	CASSVGQGANTGELFF	TGTGCCAGCAGCGTAGGGCAGGGGGCGAACACCGGGGAGCTGTTTTTT
TRBD2	TRBJ2-1	-	TRBV5-1	CASSPGTSRYNEQFF	TGCGCCAGCAGCCCCGGGACTAGCCGATACAATGAGCAGTTCTTC
TRBD2	TRBJ2-3	-	TRBV6-6	CASSRGLAGGPDTQYF	TGTGCCAGCAGCCGTGGACTAGCGGGAGGGCCAGATACGCAGTATTTT
-	TRBJ1-6	-	TRBV19	CASSLGGGSYNSPLHF	TGTGCCAGTAGTCTGGGCGGAGGGTCCTATAATTCACCCCTCCACTTT
-	TRBJ1-2	-	TRBV6-5	CASSFSQFKQGGYTF	TGTGCCAGCAGTTTCAGTCAGTTTAAACAGGGTGGCTACACCTTC
-	TRBJ2-3	-	TRBV19	CASSNPRLLITDTQYF	TGTGCCAGTAGTAACCCACGACTACTTATCACAGATACGCAGTATTTT
TRBD1	TRBJ1-6	-	TRBV6-6	CASTREGDRGNSPLHF	TGTGCCAGCACTCGTGAGGGGGACAGGGGGAATTCACCCCTCCACTTT
-	TRBJ1-1	-	TRBV28	CASSPQGWGTEAFF	TGTGCCAGCAGTCCACAGGGTTGGGGCACTGAAGCTTTCTTT
-	TRBJ1-2	-	TRBV7-9	CASSLLGVGNYGYTF	TGTGCCAGCAGCTTATTAGGGGTTGGGAACTATGGCTACACCTTC
-	TRBJ1-2	-	TRBV4-2	CASSQERGRKPYGYTF	TGTGCCAGCAGCCAAGAAAGGGGCAGGAAGCCCTATGGCTACACCTTC
TRBD2	TRBJ2-7	few	TRBV29-1	CSAGREGYEQYF	TGCAGCGCTGGCCGGGAGGGCTACGAGCAGTACTTC